Listed here are 10 T cell receptor beta chains from one sample, sequenced in a study of blood T cell repertoires in COVID-19. The data were produced by immunoSEQ multiplex PCR, yet TCRdb's version contains in-frame clones alone and is incomplete. The table records about 130,000 clones, about 70% of them present only once. Input material: peripheral blood. The receptors originated from a man older than 75 with COVID-19, enrolled during active disease.

V is TRBV5-4 and J is TRBJ2-5; TRBD1 matches at 8 bases. The germline gives CDR1 SGHNT, CDR2 YYREEE (reference sequence). CDR3 length: 16 residues. The J segment lost 5 bases and the V segment lost 4 bases, leaving 13 bases of the junction unmatched. CDR3 sequence reads: CASSPGTGRVHETQYF. DNA for the CDR3: TGTGCCAGCAGCCCGGGGACAGGAAGAGTCCATGAGACCCAGTACTTC.

CDR3 in amino acids: CATSDPRSGTYNEQFF. CDR3 DNA: TGTGCCACCAGTGACCCGCGTAGCGGGACCTACAATGAGCAGTTCTTC. This chain uses TRBV24-1 with TRBJ2-1, with TRBD2 matching 8 bases. V shed 4 bases, J shed 2 bases, and the junction held 6 bases outside the gene matches. The CDR3 runs 16 residues. Germline lookup yields CDR1 KGHDR and CDR2 SFDVKD.

This clone was counted between two and nine times. V usage is TRBV6-5 and J usage is TRBJ2-7; tentatively, D is TRBD2 (5 bases). V gave up 0 bases and J gave up 2 bases, with 8 bases separating them. CDR1 and CDR2 from the germline V gene are MNHEY and SVGAGI. The CDR3 loop spans 14 amino acids. CDR3 nucleotide sequence: TGTGCCAGCAGTTACTCGCAGACTACCTACGAGCAGTACTTC. Protein sequence: CASSYSQTTYEQYF.

This clone was observed a single time. The rearrangement joins TRBV9 to TRBJ1-5, with D perhaps matching TRBD1 (6 bases). V was pared by 5 bases and J by 0 bases, with 12 bases between. Germline CDR1 is SGDLS and CDR2 is YYNGEE. The CDR3 runs 15 residues. The CDR3 loop is CASSDTGHSNQPQHF. In nucleotides, the CDR3 is TGTGCCAGCAGTGATACGGGACATAGCAATCAGCCCCAGCATTTT.

This chain links TRBV9 with TRBJ2-3; the D gene is possibly TRBD2 (5 bases). Deletions cut 2 bases from V and 0 bases from J, with 10 bases between. The CDR3 has 15 amino acids. Germline V CDR1 and CDR2: SGDLS, YYNGEE. The CDR3 DNA sequence: TGTGCCAGCAGCGTTACGGCGGGCAGCACAGATACGCAGTATTTT. This codes for CASSVTAGSTDTQYF.

With respect to this clone: One junction end disagrees with the germline gene, perhaps due to a read error. The gene calls are TRBV3-1 (or the pseudogene TRBV3-2) and TRBJ1-5; the D gene is possibly TRBD1 (6 bases). Germline CDR1 and CDR2: LGHDT and YNNKEL (reference sequence). The CDR3 runs to 14 residues. This CDR3 is CASSQRGSSQPQHF. Written as DNA, the CDR3 is TGTGCCAGCAGCCAAAGGGGGAGCAGTCAGCCCCAGCATTTT.

J is TRBJ1-5 and V is TRBV28; TRBD1 matches at 7 bases. J gave up 7 bases and V 3 bases, and 6 bases lay outside the gene matches. The CDR3 contains 14 residues. Germline CDR1 and CDR2: MDHEN and SYDVKM. The CDR3 loop is CASSFQGDVQPQHF. The CDR3 nucleotides are TGTGCCAGCAGTTTCCAGGGGGATGTGCAGCCCCAGCATTTT.

Only a few counts were recorded for this clone. The V call is TRBV4-1, the J call TRBJ1-6, with 7 bases fitting TRBD1. The CDR3 sequence is 17 residues long. Germline CDR1 MGHRA, CDR2 YSYEKL. Trimming at V came to 1 base and at J to 2 bases, leaving 5 bases not matched to a gene. The CDR3 loop reads CASSQGAGGAYNSPLHF. CDR3 sequence (DNA): TGCGCCAGCAGCCAAGGGGCAGGGGGAGCCTATAATTCACCCCTCCACTTT.

The table lists this clone with a few counts. The chain is built from TRBV5-1 and TRBJ2-7; no firm D call. V dropped 4 bases and J dropped 1 base, with 15 bases sitting between them. The CDR3 consists of 15 residues. Germline values: CDR1 SGHRS, CDR2 YFSETQ. CDR3 protein: CASSPLGGSSYEQYF. The CDR3 DNA sequence: TGCGCCAGCAGCCCCCTTGGCGGCAGTTCCTACGAGCAGTACTTC.

The chain joins TRBV20-1 to TRBJ2-3, with 8 bases fitting TRBD1. The length of the CDR3 is 15 residues. V was pared by 3 bases and J by 6 bases, with 11 bases of the junction left unmatched. In germline, CDR1 is DFQATT, CDR2 SNEGSKA (reference sequence). The DNA for the CDR3 is TGCAGTGCTAGTCCAGGCCGGACAGGGTCCGATACGCAGTATTTT. It codes for CSASPGRTGSDTQYF.